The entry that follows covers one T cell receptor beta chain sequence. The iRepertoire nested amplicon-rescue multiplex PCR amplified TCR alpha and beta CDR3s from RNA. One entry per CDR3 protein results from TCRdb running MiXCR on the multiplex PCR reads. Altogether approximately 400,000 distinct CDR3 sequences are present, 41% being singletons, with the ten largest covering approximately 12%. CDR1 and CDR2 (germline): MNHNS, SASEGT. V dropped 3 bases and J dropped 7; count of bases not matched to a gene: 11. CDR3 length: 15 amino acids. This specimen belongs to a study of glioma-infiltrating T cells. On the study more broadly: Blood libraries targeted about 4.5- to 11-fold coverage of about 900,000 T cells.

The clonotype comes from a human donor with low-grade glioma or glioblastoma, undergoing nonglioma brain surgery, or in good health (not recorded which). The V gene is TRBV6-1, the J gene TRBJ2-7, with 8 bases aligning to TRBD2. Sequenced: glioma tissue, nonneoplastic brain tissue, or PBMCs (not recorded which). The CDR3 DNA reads TGTGCCAGCAGTGAGACTAGCGCGGCCTACAATGAGCAGTACTTC. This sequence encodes CASSETSAAYNEQYF.